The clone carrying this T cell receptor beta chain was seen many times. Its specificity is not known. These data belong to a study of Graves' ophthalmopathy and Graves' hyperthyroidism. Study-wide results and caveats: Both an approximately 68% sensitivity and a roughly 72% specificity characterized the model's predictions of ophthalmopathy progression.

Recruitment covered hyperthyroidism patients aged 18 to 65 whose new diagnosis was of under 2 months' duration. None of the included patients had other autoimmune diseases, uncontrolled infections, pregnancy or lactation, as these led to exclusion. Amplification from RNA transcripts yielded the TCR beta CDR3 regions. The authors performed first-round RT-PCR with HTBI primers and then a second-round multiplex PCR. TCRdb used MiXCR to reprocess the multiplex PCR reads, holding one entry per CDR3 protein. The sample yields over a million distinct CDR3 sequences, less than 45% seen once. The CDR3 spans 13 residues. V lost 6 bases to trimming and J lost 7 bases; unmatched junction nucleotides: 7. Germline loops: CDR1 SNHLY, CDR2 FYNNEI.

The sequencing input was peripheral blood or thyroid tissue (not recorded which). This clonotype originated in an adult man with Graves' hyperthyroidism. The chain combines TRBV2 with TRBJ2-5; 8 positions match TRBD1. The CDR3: CASSLDRGRTQYF. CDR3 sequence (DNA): TGTGCCAGCAGCTTAGACAGGGGTCGGACCCAGTACTTC.